This TCR beta chain was obtained from a study of T cell changes during pregnancy in multiple sclerosis. Germline CDR1 MGHRA, CDR2 YSYEKL. This CDR3 is 17 amino acids long. Repertoires were generated with immunoSEQ multiplex PCR, while TCRdb's copy carries only in-frame clones and drops some. The repertoire holds tens of thousands of clones, with 94% as singletons. The chain employs TRBV4-1 and TRBJ2-5, with TRBD2 matching over 10 bases. The J call may be wrong; the DNA end is better matched by TRBJ2-7. This specimen consisted of peripheral blood, obtained in the second trimester of pregnancy. This TCR was recovered from a female donor in good health, enrolled as a control in a pregnancy study. This chain's CDR3 is CASSQRVSGGSSYEQYF. In nucleotides, the CDR3 is TGCGCCAGCAGCCAAAGGGTTAGCGGGGGGAGCTCCTACGAGCAGTACTTC.